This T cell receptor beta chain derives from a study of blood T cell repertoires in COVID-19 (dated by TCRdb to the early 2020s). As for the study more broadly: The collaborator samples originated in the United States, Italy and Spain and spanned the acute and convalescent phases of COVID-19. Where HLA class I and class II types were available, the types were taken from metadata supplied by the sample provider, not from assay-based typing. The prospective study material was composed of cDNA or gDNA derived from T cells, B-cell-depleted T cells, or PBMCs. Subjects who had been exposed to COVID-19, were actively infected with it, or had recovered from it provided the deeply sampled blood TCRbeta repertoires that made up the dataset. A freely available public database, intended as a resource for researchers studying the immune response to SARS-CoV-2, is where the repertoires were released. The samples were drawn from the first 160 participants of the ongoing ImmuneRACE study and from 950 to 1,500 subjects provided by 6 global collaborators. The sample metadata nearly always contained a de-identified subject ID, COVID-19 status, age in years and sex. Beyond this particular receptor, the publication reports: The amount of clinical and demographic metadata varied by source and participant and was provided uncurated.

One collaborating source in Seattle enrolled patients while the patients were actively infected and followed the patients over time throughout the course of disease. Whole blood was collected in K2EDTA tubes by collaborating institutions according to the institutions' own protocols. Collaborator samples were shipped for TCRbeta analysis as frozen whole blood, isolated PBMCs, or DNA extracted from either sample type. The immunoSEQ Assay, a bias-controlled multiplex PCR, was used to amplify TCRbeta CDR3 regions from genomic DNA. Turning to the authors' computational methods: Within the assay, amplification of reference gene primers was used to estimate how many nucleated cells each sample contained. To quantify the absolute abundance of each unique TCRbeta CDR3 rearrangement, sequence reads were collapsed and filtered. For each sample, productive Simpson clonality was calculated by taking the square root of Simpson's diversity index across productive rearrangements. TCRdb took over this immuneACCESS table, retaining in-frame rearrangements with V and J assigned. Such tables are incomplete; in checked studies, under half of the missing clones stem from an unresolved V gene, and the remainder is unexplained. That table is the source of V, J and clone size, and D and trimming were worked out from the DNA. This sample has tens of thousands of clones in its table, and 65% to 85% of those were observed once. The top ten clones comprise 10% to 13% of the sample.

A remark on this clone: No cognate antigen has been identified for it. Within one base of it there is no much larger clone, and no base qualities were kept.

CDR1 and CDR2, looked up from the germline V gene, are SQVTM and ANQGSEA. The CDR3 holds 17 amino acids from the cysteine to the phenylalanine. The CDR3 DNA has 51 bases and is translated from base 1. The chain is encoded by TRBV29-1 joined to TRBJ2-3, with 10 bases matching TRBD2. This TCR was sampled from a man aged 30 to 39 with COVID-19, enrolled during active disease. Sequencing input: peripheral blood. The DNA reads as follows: TGCTTCCGTTGGGTGGCTAGCGGGAGCCGTTGGGCAGATACGCAGTATTTT. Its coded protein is CFRWVASGSRWADTQYF.